The sequence of this TCR beta chain was determined in a study of blood T cell repertoires in COVID-19. Trimming cost V 3 bases and J 5 bases; bases outside gene matches: 15. The CDR3 contains 18 residues. In germline, CDR1 is LNHNV, CDR2 YYDKDF (reference sequence). The data were produced by immunoSEQ multiplex PCR, yet TCRdb's version contains in-frame clones alone and is incomplete. This sample has 40,000 to 60,000 clones, with roughly nine tenths found just once. The V and J genes are TRBV15 and TRBJ2-5, with TRBD2 matching over 10 bases. Sequenced material: peripheral blood. This receptor was obtained from a human donor in a cohort sampled during active COVID-19. The CDR3 DNA follows: TGTGCCACCAGCAGGTCGTTAGCGGGAGGACGGGTGGAGGAGACCCAGTACTTC. This encodes CATSRSLAGGRVEETQYF.